Shown below are 11 T cell receptor beta chains from a single sample sequenced in a study of cytomegalovirus exposure and HLA in healthy donors. Primers: 60 Vbeta forward and 13 Jbeta reverse. Here immunoSEQ multiplex PCR was the method, and the copy in TCRdb shows in-frame clones only, minus some. The profile shows over 150,000 clones, roughly four fifths of them singletons. Sequences were obtained from PBMCs. Source of these receptors: a woman aged 50 to 65 in good health and CMV-seronegative.

This chain connects TRBV6-5 to TRBJ1-2; a weak D match, TRBD1 (6 bases). This CDR3 has 15 residues. Germline V gene data show CDR1 as MNHEY and CDR2 as SVGAGI. V was shortened by 6 bases and J by 5 bases, with 19 bases between the two germline ends. The CDR3 region is CASSPTGSLWYGYTF. The CDR3 nucleotides read TGTGCCAGCAGCCCCACAGGGTCCCTTTGGTATGGCTACACCTTC.

V is TRBV4-3 and J is TRBJ2-1, with D perhaps matching TRBD2 (6 bases). In germline, CDR1 is LGHNA, CDR2 YSLEER. V gave up 0 bases and J gave up 6 bases, with 9 bases separating them. The CDR3 sequence is 14 residues long. The CDR3 DNA is TGCGCCAGCAGCCAAGAGGGACTGGTCAATGAGCAGTTCTTC. It codes for CASSQEGLVNEQFF.

Worth noting for this clone: A read error may account for a junction end that differs from germline. This rearrangement joins TRBV7-9 to TRBJ2-5; TRBD1 is a possible D gene (6 bases). Germline values: CDR1 SEHNR, CDR2 FQNEAQ (reference sequence). The CDR3 length is 14 residues. The DNA of the CDR3 is TGTTCCAGCAGCCCGCGGAACAGGGAAGAGACCCAGTACTTC. This translates into CSSSPRNREETQYF.

The chain recombines TRBV19 with TRBJ2-1; 12 bases are a match to TRBD2. V lost 5 bases, J lost 6 bases, and 8 bases stayed unmatched. This CDR3 is 16 amino acids long. Germline V lookup: CDR1 LNHDA, CDR2 SQIVND (reference sequence). The CDR3 nucleotides read TGTGCCAGTAGTTCAAGGCGGACTAGCGGGACCAATGAGCAGTTCTTC. Encoded protein: CASSSRRTSGTNEQFF. Together with reference TRBV19 and TRBJ2-1, the CDR3 gives the full variable domain: DGGITQSPKYLFRKEGQNVTLSCEQNLNHDAMYWYRQDPGQGLRLIYYSQIVNDFQKGDIAEGYSVSREKKESFPLTVTSAQKNPTAFYLCASSSRRTSGTNEQFFGPGTRLTVL.

The rearrangement links TRBV7-2 to TRBJ1-2; D call uncertain. The CDR3 is 12 amino acids. The ends were cut back, 3 bases at V and 8 bases at J, with 10 bases in the middle. Per the germline V gene, CDR1 is SGHTA and CDR2 is FQGNSA. The CDR3 DNA follows: TGTGCCAGCAGCTTGGGAGTGATGGGCTACACCTTC. As protein: CASSLGVMGYTF.

The chain uses TRBV2 and TRBJ2-4; TRBD2 matches 11 bases. Germline V gives CDR1 SNHLY, CDR2 FYNNEI. The CDR3 contains 16 residues. Unmatched junction bases numbered 8, after V lost 5 bases and J lost 5 bases. The CDR3 region is CASSPRMGLAENIQYF. The CDR3 DNA follows: TGTGCCAGCAGTCCCAGGATGGGACTAGCGGAAAACATTCAGTACTTC.

This clone was detected a few times. The chain combines TRBV4-3 with TRBJ1-2; D ambiguous. The CDR3 contains 15 residues. CDR1 is LGHNA, CDR2 YSLEER, per germline. V lost 0 bases to trimming and J lost 2 bases, with 10 bases between them. The CDR3 nucleotides are TGCGCCAGCAGCCAAGATCCTGGAGGCAACTATGGCTACACCTTC. It yields the protein CASSQDPGGNYGYTF.

The chain employs TRBV9 and TRBJ2-2; possibly TRBD2 for D (6 bases). V lost 0 bases to trimming and J lost 3 bases, with 6 bases between them. Germline V gives CDR1 SGDLS, CDR2 YYNGEE. The CDR3 contains 14 residues. CDR3 protein: CASSVGLDTGELFF. CDR3 nucleotides: TGTGCCAGCAGCGTAGGACTAGACACCGGGGAGCTGTTTTTT.

The chain combines TRBV19 with TRBJ2-5; 12 positions agree with TRBD2. V lost 4 bases and J lost 5; bases outside the gene matches: 11. This CDR3 is built from 17 residues. The germline CDR1 and CDR2 sequences are LNHDA and SQIVND (reference sequence). The CDR3 bases are TGTGCCAGTAGTAGCCGAGTACTAGCGGGGGGCCACGAGACCCAGTACTTC. It codes for CASSSRVLAGGHETQYF.

The chain is built from TRBV5-1 and TRBJ2-7, with 7 bases matching TRBD2. The germline V gene has CDR1 SGHRS and CDR2 YFSETQ. V trimming: 5 bases; J trimming: 0 bases; junction bases outside the gene matches: 2. The CDR3 runs to 13 residues. The CDR3 loop reads CASSRGDSYEQYF. CDR3 bases: TGCGCCAGCAGTCGGGGGGACTCCTACGAGCAGTACTTC.

J is TRBJ2-1 and V is TRBV6-1, with 9 bases matching TRBD1. CDR3 size: 14 residues. The germline gives CDR1 MNHNS, CDR2 SASEGT. The trim removed 7 bases at V and 6 bases at J, leaving 7 bases unmatched. Written as DNA, the CDR3 is TGTGCCAGCAAATGGGACAGGGCGGCCAATGAGCAGTTCTTC. Translating gives CASKWDRAANEQFF.